This T cell receptor beta chain was sequenced for a study of cytomegalovirus exposure and HLA in healthy donors. Across the study: Earlier sequencing of 150 million to 200 million T cells yielded roughly 120 million unique TCR beta sequences.

Germline assignment: CDR1 SGHNT and CDR2 YYREEE (reference sequence). The CDR3 loop spans 15 amino acids. V gave up 1 base and J gave up 6 bases, with 16 bases separating them. PCR was performed using 60 Vbeta and 13 Jbeta primers. Measured with immunoSEQ multiplex PCR; TCRdb has only the in-frame clones, and not every one. The sample includes roughly 150,000 clones, 80% to 85% of them seen just once. The receptor was derived from a woman younger than 30 in good health and CMV-seronegative. The specimen sequenced was PBMCs. The chain carries TRBV5-4 and TRBJ1-2; possibly TRBD1 for D (5 bases). CDR3 nucleotide sequence: TGTGCCAGCAGCTTGAAGGTCACAGGCCCAAATGGCTACACCTTC. Protein product: CASSLKVTGPNGYTF.